The clone carrying this TCR beta chain has ten or more counts. Sample-barcoded 5' priming and a J-beta primer mix drove a second PCR of 7 to 11 cycles. CDR3-containing paired-end reads numbered at least 2.5 million in each sample. Each CDR3 protein gets one entry after TCRdb re-called the 5' RACE reads with MiXCR. Here the sample spans hundreds of thousands of distinct CDR3 sequences, more than 25% being singletons. This sample is drawn from a study of blood T cells in healthy people across ages. The sample was blood. The sequence was obtained from a woman older than 75 in good health.

The CDR3 here is CATSRSFETQYF. Here the CDR3 DNA reads TGTGCCACCAGCAGATCCTTCGAGACCCAGTACTTC. This sequence joins TRBV15 and TRBJ2-5, with D unclear. V lost 2 bases and J 5 bases, leaving 6 bases between the germline ends. Germline lookup yields CDR1 LNHNV and CDR2 YYDKDF (reference sequence). The CDR3 is 12 residues long.